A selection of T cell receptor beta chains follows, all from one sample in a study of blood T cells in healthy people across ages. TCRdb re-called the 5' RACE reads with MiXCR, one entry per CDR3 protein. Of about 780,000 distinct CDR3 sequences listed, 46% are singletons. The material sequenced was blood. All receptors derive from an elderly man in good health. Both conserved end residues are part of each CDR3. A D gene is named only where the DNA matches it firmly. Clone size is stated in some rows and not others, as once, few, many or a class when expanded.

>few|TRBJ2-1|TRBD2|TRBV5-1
CASSWGTSGRVEQFF
TGCGCCAGCAGCTGGGGGACTAGCGGGAGGGTTGAGCAGTTCTTC
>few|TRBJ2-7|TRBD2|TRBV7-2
CASSPRSTSGSFYEQYF
TGTGCCAGCAGCCCTAGGAGTACTAGCGGGAGTTTCTACGAGCAGTACTTC
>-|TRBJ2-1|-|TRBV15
CATSRELEPYEQFF
TGTGCCACCAGCAGAGAGCTAGAGCCCTACGAGCAGTTCTTC
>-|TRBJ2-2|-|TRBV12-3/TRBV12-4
CASSQTQGIGELFF
TGTGCCAGCAGCCAGACCCAGGGTATCGGGGAGCTGTTTTTT
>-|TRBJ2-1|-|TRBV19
CASSIESAGNEQFF
TGTGCCAGTAGTATAGAGTCAGCAGGCAATGAGCAGTTCTTC
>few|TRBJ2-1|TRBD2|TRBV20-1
CSAGFGGSSYNEQFF
TGCAGTGCTGGGTTCGGCGGGAGCTCCTACAATGAGCAGTTCTTC
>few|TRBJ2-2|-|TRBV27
CASRTVNTGELFF
TGTGCCAGTAGGACAGTAAACACCGGGGAGCTGTTTTTT
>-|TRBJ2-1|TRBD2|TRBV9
CASSVLTSGRLQFF
TGTGCCAGCAGCGTACTGACTAGCGGGAGGTTGCAGTTCTTC
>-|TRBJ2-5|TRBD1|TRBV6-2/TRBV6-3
CASKTGTQEAQYF
TGTGCCAGCAAGACAGGGACGCAAGAGGCCCAGTACTTC
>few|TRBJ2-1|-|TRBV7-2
CASSLDLVLNNEQFF
TGTGCCAGCAGCTTAGATTTGGTATTGAACAATGAGCAGTTCTTC
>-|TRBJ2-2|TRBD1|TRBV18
CASSPGQGGTGELFF
TGTGCCAGCTCACCAGGACAGGGAGGCACCGGGGAGCTGTTTTTT
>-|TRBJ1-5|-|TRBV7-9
CASSLSAQPQHF
TGTGCCAGCAGCCTATCTGCCCAGCCCCAGCATTTT
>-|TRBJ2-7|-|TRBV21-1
CASSRKFDEQYF
TGTGCCAGCAGCCGCAAGTTTGACGAGCAGTACTTC
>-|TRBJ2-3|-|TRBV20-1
CSASKGFGTDTQYF
TGCAGTGCTAGTAAGGGGTTTGGCACAGATACGCAGTATTTT
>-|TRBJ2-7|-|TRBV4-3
CASSQSPGQDYEQYF
TGCGCCAGCAGCCAGTCACCGGGACAAGACTACGAGCAGTACTTC
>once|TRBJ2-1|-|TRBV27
CAGSPFKVAYNEQFF
TGTGCCGGCAGTCCCTTTAAGGTCGCCTACAATGAGCAGTTCTTC
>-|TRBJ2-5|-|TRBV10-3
CAVGVVETQYF
TGTGCCGTCGGGGTAGTGGAGACCCAGTACTTC
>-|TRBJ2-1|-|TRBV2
CASSDVASSPSPYNEQFF
TGTGCCAGCAGTGACGTGGCTAGCTCACCGAGCCCTTACAATGAGCAGTTCTTC
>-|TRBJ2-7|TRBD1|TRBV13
CASSLGLGRDRNEQYF
TGTGCCAGCAGCTTAGGCCTGGGCAGGGACAGGAACGAGCAGTACTTC
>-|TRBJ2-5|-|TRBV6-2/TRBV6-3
CASSYATIERTQYF
TGTGCCAGCAGTTACGCAACCATCGAGAGGACCCAGTACTTC
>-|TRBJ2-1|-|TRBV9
CASSFRDADNEQFF
TGTGCCAGCAGCTTTCGGGATGCAGACAATGAGCAGTTCTTC
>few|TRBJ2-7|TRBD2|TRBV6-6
CASSYSSGRTYEQYF
TGTGCCAGCAGTTACTCTAGCGGGAGAACCTACGAGCAGTACTTC
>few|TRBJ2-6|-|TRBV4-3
CASSQDLAAVSGANVLTF
TGCGCCAGCAGCCAAGATTTGGCCGCGGTCTCTGGGGCCAACGTCCTGACTTTC